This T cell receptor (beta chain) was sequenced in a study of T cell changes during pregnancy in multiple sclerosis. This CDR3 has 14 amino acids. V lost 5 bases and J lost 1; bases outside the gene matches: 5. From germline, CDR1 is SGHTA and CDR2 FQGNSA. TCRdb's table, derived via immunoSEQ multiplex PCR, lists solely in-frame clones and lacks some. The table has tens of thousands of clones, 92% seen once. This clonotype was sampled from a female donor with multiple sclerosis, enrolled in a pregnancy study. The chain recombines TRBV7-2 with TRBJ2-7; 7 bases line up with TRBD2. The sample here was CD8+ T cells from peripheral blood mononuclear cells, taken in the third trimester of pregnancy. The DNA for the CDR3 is TGTGCCAGCAGCGTACCGGGACTATCCTACGAGCAGTACTTC. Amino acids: CASSVPGLSYEQYF.